This is a list of T cell receptor beta chains from one sample in a study of monozygotic twins with inflammatory bowel disease. No DNA is given; TCRdb re-called the 5' RACE reads and lists each CDR3 protein once. This sample's table has roughly 330,000 distinct CDR3 sequences. The sample was blood. The receptors were sampled from a human donor with ulcerative colitis or Crohn's disease, or a healthy co-twin of an affected twin (not recorded which). Each CDR3 is given with its conserved first and last residue. Each record gives: J gene, CDR3 length, V gene, CDR3 protein.

TRBJ2-7 | 12 | TRBV6-5 | CASNLEGGEQYF
TRBJ2-7 | 16 | TRBV25-1 | CASSEYLRLAGHEQYF
TRBJ2-7 | 12 | TRBV28 | CASTQPRVRQYF
TRBJ1-1 | 15 | TRBV25-1 | CASREDRGGWLEAFF
TRBJ2-2 | 18 | TRBV15 | CATSRDYWDRASTGELFF
TRBJ1-5 | 14 | TRBV4-2 | CASSQQGNNQPQHF
TRBJ2-7 | 13 | TRBV30 | CAWSYRATYEQYF
TRBJ1-5 | 15 | TRBV6-1 | CASSPQGEVGQPQHF
TRBJ1-2 | 13 | TRBV5-1 | CASSLEGNVGYTF
TRBJ2-5 | 14 | TRBV29-1 | CSVEDRNAQETQYF
TRBJ2-1 | 13 | TRBV20-1 | CSARDPVSLGQFF
TRBJ2-3 | 12 | TRBV6-1 | CASRPDANTQYF
TRBJ2-1 | 12 | TRBV27 | CAAQGLSGEQFF
TRBJ1-1 | 18 | TRBV28 | CASSPHRDLMRADTEAFF
TRBJ2-5 | 13 | TRBV30 | CAWATSDQETQYF
TRBJ2-1 | 16 | TRBV7-2 | CASSQRQGGSYNEQFF
TRBJ2-3 | 15 | TRBV5-4 | CASSLVRGREDTQYF
TRBJ2-2 | 16 | TRBV12-3/TRBV12-4 | CASSLGPASNTGELFF
TRBJ1-5 | 16 | TRBV5-8 | CASSLAGSGRDQPQHF
TRBJ2-5 | 16 | TRBV5-4 | CASSLEAREGSETQYF
TRBJ2-7 | 15 | TRBV18 | CASSGQGTVSYEQYF
TRBJ1-6 | 13 | TRBV12-3/TRBV12-4 | CASSLGFNSPLHF
TRBJ2-2 | 12 | TRBV29-1 | CSALGNTGELFF
TRBJ1-2 | 15 | TRBV2 | CASSEAYSRYYGYTF
TRBJ2-1 | 16 | TRBV5-4 | CASSLKGGNSFNEQFF
TRBJ2-1 | 14 | TRBV5-1 | CASSLSRGGDEQFF
TRBJ2-7 | 14 | TRBV20-1 | CSARVPGGRYEQYF
TRBJ2-7 | 14 | TRBV10-3 | CAISESDSLDEQYF
TRBJ1-2 | 13 | TRBV5-1 | CASSLAGTAGYTF
TRBJ2-5 | 14 | TRBV5-6 | CASRSGTGVETQYF
TRBJ2-2 | 15 | TRBV15 | CATSRGESNTGELFF
TRBJ1-3 | 15 | TRBV10-2 | CASSAPGIPGNTIYF
TRBJ2-7 | 13 | TRBV20-1 | CSATPQGAYEQYF
TRBJ1-3 | 13 | TRBV20-1 | CSASLTSGNTIYF
TRBJ1-2 | 12 | TRBV20-1 | CSAHDRSYGYTF
TRBJ2-5 | 20 | TRBV11-2 | CASSFDGQDPGRLVDETQYF
TRBJ1-2 | 13 | TRBV7-9 | CASRGTGYYGYTF
TRBJ1-2 | 17 | TRBV20-1 | CSAQSGRDRGLGYGYTF
TRBJ1-2 | 16 | TRBV7-9 | CASSSDLTGGSYGYTF
TRBJ2-7 | 14 | TRBV27 | CASSLGQGGEEQYF
TRBJ2-1 | 12 | TRBV5-1 | CASSPEGNEQFF
TRBJ2-7 | 16 | TRBV27 | CASSLGTSGISYEQYF
TRBJ2-1 | 16 | TRBV5-8 | CASSLFETRRGSEQFF
TRBJ2-7 | 12 | TRBV5-1 | CASSGGGLEQYF
TRBJ2-1 | 13 | TRBV11-3 | CASSSRYASEQFF
TRBJ1-5 | 16 | TRBV12-3/TRBV12-4 | CASSLGQGSGNQPQHF
TRBJ2-5 | 15 | TRBV6-1 | CASRGGAGGFETQYF
TRBJ1-1 | 15 | TRBV5-1 | CASNEGASGPTEAFF
TRBJ2-7 | 14 | TRBV28 | CASLPGLAGDEQYF
TRBJ2-7 | 11 | TRBV2 | CASRGVYEQYF
TRBJ1-1 | 14 | TRBV19 | CASSTGRAGTEAFF
TRBJ2-3 | 17 | TRBV4-1 | CASSQDPGGGYLDTQYF